This T cell receptor (beta chain) is from a study of blood T cell repertoires in COVID-19. Study-level information: The analysed material was cDNA or gDNA that came from T cells, B-cell-depleted T cells, or PBMCs.

J gave up 4 bases and V 1 base, and 4 bases lay outside the gene matches. Germline lookup yields CDR1 LGHDT and CDR2 YNNKEL (reference sequence). CDR3 length: 15 residues. Authors' methods: Amplification with reference gene primers provided the estimates of nucleated cell counts. Method: immunoSEQ multiplex PCR; TCRdb's copy keeps in-frame clones and lacks some. V and J calls and clone size follow that table, whereas D and trimming were derived from the DNA. The sample holds 110,000 or so clones, about nine tenths seen once. Sequenced material: peripheral blood. This TCR came from a human donor in a cohort sampled during active COVID-19. The chain recombines TRBV3-1 (or the pseudogene TRBV3-2) with TRBJ2-7, with 10 bases matching TRBD2. The chain's CDR3 is CASSQVPSGGYEQYF. CDR3 nucleotides: TGTGCCAGCAGCCAAGTGCCTAGCGGGGGTTACGAGCAGTACTTC.